This T cell receptor beta chain is drawn from a study of human T cells and chemical hapten exposure. Individual cDNA molecules (in the library) carried attached unique molecular identifiers. Using its own MiXCR run on the RACE reads, TCRdb lists one record per CDR3 protein. The sample contains about 380,000 distinct CDR3 sequences, about 4.4% of which appear only once. Study results and limitations: TCRs exceeding 1 in 1000 frequency stayed unchanged with DPC sensitization. The donor cohort had alopecia, so its immune response may not match that of healthy people.

Time point reported: patch test 1, 2 weeks after DPC sensitization. Treatment denoted: therapeutic diphenylcyclopropenone sensitization with weekly scalp DPC. Whole blood that had not been fractionated was the source of extracted total RNA. This clonotype was observed a few times. Its target is unknown. The ends were cut back, 0 bases at V and 3 bases at J, with 9 bases in the middle. This CDR3 comprises 13 residues. Germline lookup yields CDR1 DFQATT and CDR2 SNEGSKA (reference sequence). The source is a woman aged 45-65 years with alopecia areata. Some clones in this sample may be carry-over from other donors' samples. The V call is TRBV20-1, the J call TRBJ2-7; D is uncertain. The sample in question was whole blood, obtained in connection with sensitization to the hapten diphenylcyclopropenone (DPC). The CDR3 DNA is TGCAGTGCTAGAGATTCCAAGAACTACGAGCAGTACTTC. It codes for CSARDSKNYEQYF.